Sequencing of this T cell receptor (beta chain) was carried out in a study of shared clonotypes between healthy human individuals. As defined, naive CD8 cells were CD45RO-negative and positively selected for CCR7, with terminally differentiated effector memory CD45RA+ cells excluded. Assay used: immunoSEQ multiplex PCR; TCRdb lists only in-frame clones, some missing. This sample has over 750,000 clones, with approximately 97% found just once. The clonotype comes from a man aged 25 to 40 in good health. Sequencing used naive CD8+ T cells sorted from blood.

The CDR3 sequence is CSVGTGFREQYF. The DNA of the CDR3 is TGCAGCGTCGGAACAGGGTTCCGCGAGCAGTACTTC. The chain employs TRBV29-1 and TRBJ2-7, with D possibly TRBD1 on 6 matching bases. From germline, CDR1 is SQVTM and CDR2 ANQGSEA. The CDR3 loop spans 12 amino acids. Trimming left V 6 bases short and J 6 bases short, with 15 bases between.